What follows are 17 T cell receptor beta chains derived from one specimen sequenced in a study of T cells in Graves' hyperthyroidism and ophthalmopathy. TCR beta CDR3 region amplification was performed from RNA transcripts. The HTBI primer set drove a first-round RT-PCR of the TCR CDR3. TCRdb called the multiplex PCR reads again in MiXCR, with one record for every CDR3 protein. Among hundreds of thousands of distinct CDR3 sequences, less than 25% were seen once, and the ten largest hold 34%. Sequenced: blood. The receptors shown here come from a man aged 30-40 years with Graves' ophthalmopathy.

The chain has TRBV19 and TRBJ2-7; no reliable D call. CDR1 and CDR2 (germline): LNHDA, SQIVND (reference sequence). Deletions cut 3 bases from V and 4 bases from J, with 13 bases between. This CDR3 is 14 amino acids long. CDR3 amino acids: CASSIGETPYEQYF. CDR3 coding DNA: TGTGCCAGTAGTATTGGGGAAACCCCATACGAGCAGTACTTC.

The V call is TRBV4-2, the J call TRBJ2-3; D call uncertain. The germline V gene has CDR1 LGHNA and CDR2 YNFKEQ. This CDR3 contains 15 residues. Trimming left V 7 bases short and J 2 bases short, with 16 bases between. In nucleotides, the CDR3 is TGTGCCAGCACCTCCGATCCCACCTTCACAGATACGCAGTATTTT. Its translation: CASTSDPTFTDTQYF.

The sample holds a few counts of this clonotype. The CDR3 spells CASRPRQADYEQYF. The CDR3 nucleotides are TGTGCCAGCAGACCTCGACAGGCCGACTACGAGCAGTACTTC. V usage is TRBV6-2 or TRBV6-3 and J usage is TRBJ2-7, with D tentatively TRBD1 (6 bases). The CDR3 runs to 14 residues. Trimming removed 6 bases at V and 3 bases at J, with 15 bases between. Germline CDR1 reads MNHEY; CDR2 reads SVGEGT.

This clonotype was seen only a few times. CDR3: CASSEWGRQGRDEQYF. Written as DNA, the CDR3 is TGTGCCAGCAGTGAATGGGGTCGGCAGGGAAGGGACGAGCAGTACTTC. The rearrangement links TRBV25-1 to TRBJ2-7; weak D call: TRBD1 (5 bases). The CDR3 spans 16 residues. Trimming removed 1 base from V and 5 bases from J, with 18 bases in between. Germline CDR1 reads MGHDK; CDR2 reads SYGVNS.

About this clonotype: A junction boundary mismatches the germline segment, possibly from a read error. This rearrangement joins TRBV7-9 to TRBJ2-3, with 7 bases identical to TRBD1. The length of the CDR3 is 17 residues. CDR1 and CDR2 (germline): SEHNR, FQNEAQ (reference sequence). CDR3 loop: CASSLARGRPGTDTQYF. The DNA for the CDR3 is TGTGCCAGCAGCTTAGCGAGGGGGCGGCCCGGCACAGATACGCAGTACTTT.

V is TRBV28 and J is TRBJ1-5; D is possibly TRBD1 (5 bases). The CDR3 runs 16 residues. CDR1 MDHEN and CDR2 SYDVKM come from the germline V gene. Trimming took 2 bases from V and 7 from J, leaving 18 bases between them. The CDR3 DNA reads TGTGCCAGCAGTTTAGGCACAGGCGATCTTTGGCAGCCCCAGCATTTT. It specifies CASSLGTGDLWQPQHF. Supplemented by reference TRBV28 and TRBJ1-5, the full variable domain reads DVKVTQSSRYLVKRTGEKVFLECVQDMDHENMFWYRQDPGLGLRLIYFSYDVKMKEKGDIPEGYSVSREKKERFSLILESASTNQTSMYLCASSLGTGDLWQPQHFGDGTRLSIL.

This clonotype has a count of ten or more. The CDR3 DNA reads TGTGCCAGCAACAGGAGGTCGGGCTACGAGCAGTACTTC. Translation: CASNRRSGYEQYF. V is TRBV5-5 and J is TRBJ2-7; the D gene could be TRBD1 or TRBD2 (5 bases each). This CDR3 has 13 amino acids. CDR1 is SGHKS, CDR2 YYEKEE, per germline (reference sequence). V shed 6 bases and J shed 3 bases, with 13 bases lying between them.

This clonotype appeared a few times. The chain uses TRBV5-4 and TRBJ2-1; 9 nucleotides align to TRBD2. CDR3 size: 15 residues. The V gene's germline CDR1 is SGHNT and CDR2 YYREEE (reference sequence). After removal of 4 bases from V and 3 bases from J, the junction contained 5 bases not matched to a gene. CDR3 loop: CASSPGLANYNEQFF. The CDR3 nucleotides read TGTGCCAGCAGCCCCGGACTAGCGAACTACAATGAGCAGTTCTTC.

This clonotype has ten or more counts. The chain joins TRBV2 to TRBJ1-5; D gene uncertain. Trimming pared 1 base from V and 1 base from J, leaving 8 bases between. Germline CDR1 reads SNHLY; CDR2 reads FYNNEI. This CDR3 is 15 amino acids long. For the CDR3, the DNA is TGTGCCAGCAGTGAAGGAATATCAAGCAATCAGCCCCAGCATTTT. It is translated as CASSEGISSNQPQHF.

The chain recombines TRBV28 with TRBJ2-7; D is ambiguous. This CDR3 has 16 residues. Trimming pared 5 bases from V and 0 bases from J, leaving 17 bases between. The V gene's germline CDR1 is MDHEN and CDR2 SYDVKM. The CDR3 DNA reads as TGTGCCAGCAGTCCCGCCCTCGGCGTGAGCTCCTACGAGCAGTACTTC. Amino acid sequence: CASSPALGVSSYEQYF.

This clonotype was recorded at least ten times. The J gene is TRBJ2-3, the V gene TRBV7-2; D perhaps matches TRBD2 (6 bases). The CDR3 is 15 amino acids. From germline, CDR1 is SGHTA and CDR2 FQGNSA. With 4 bases removed from V and 3 bases from J, the gap between germline ends came to 14 bases. DNA for the CDR3: TGTGCCAGCAGCTCGCGGGGCAGGGTGACAGATACGCAGTATTTT. Its translation is CASSSRGRVTDTQYF.

This clonotype was counted a few times. The genes are TRBV13 and TRBJ2-7, with TRBD2 identical over 7 bases. The trim removed 7 bases at V and 5 bases at J, leaving 17 bases unmatched. The CDR3 is 16 amino acids. In germline, CDR1 is PRHDT, CDR2 FYEKMQ (reference sequence). The CDR3 DNA reads as TGTGCCAGCACCACTGGCGGGAGAGGGGCCTTTGACGAGCAGTACTTC. Protein sequence: CASTTGGRGAFDEQYF.

In its sample, this clonotype was seen many times. V usage is TRBV11-2 and J usage is TRBJ1-2, with a weak D call TRBD1 (5 bases). Germline CDR1 reads SGHAT; CDR2 reads FQNNGV. This CDR3 has 15 residues. Deletions cut 2 bases from V and 5 bases from J, with 15 bases between. The CDR3 loop reads CASSLTDGTGYGYTF. The CDR3, as DNA: TGTGCCAGCAGCTTAACAGACGGGACGGGTTATGGCTACACCTTC.

With regard to this clonotype: No conserved phenylalanine or tryptophan ends this CDR3, so it is likely a read error. V gene TRBV7-9 combines with J gene TRBJ2-1, with D uncertain. There are 13 residues in the CDR3. Germline values: CDR1 SEHNR, CDR2 FQNEAQ (reference sequence). With 4 bases removed from V and 2 bases from J, the gap between germline ends came to 6 bases. The CDR3: CASSSQTYNEQFL. CDR3 nucleotides: TGTGCCAGCAGCTCCCAAACCTACAATGAGCAGTTCCTC.

This clonotype came up a few times. V usage is TRBV9 and J usage is TRBJ2-1; D gene unclear. This CDR3 comprises 13 residues. Germline values: CDR1 SGDLS, CDR2 YYNGEE. Trimming shortened V by 2 bases and J by 6 bases, and 9 bases separated the two germline ends. CDR3 region: CASSVSPSNEQFF. The CDR3 DNA reads TGTGCCAGCAGCGTCTCCCCCAGCAATGAGCAGTTCTTC.

The table lists this clonotype with a few counts. This chain links TRBV3-1 with TRBJ2-1, with 7 bases matching TRBD2. This CDR3 comprises 15 residues. V trimming: 5 bases; J trimming: 2 bases; junction bases outside the gene matches: 6. Germline loops: CDR1 LGHDT, CDR2 YNNKEL (reference sequence). CDR3 loop: CASSNTGLPYNEQFF. DNA of the CDR3: TGTGCCAGCAGCAATACGGGACTACCCTACAATGAGCAGTTCTTC.

This clonotype has just a few counts. The gene calls are TRBV7-2 and TRBJ1-2; D is unclear. V was pared by 4 bases and J by 8 bases, with 14 bases between. This CDR3 contains 13 residues. From germline, CDR1 is SGHTA and CDR2 FQGNSA. The DNA for the CDR3 is TGTGCCAGCAGCTCGGGGTGGAGTCGGGGCTACACCTTC. Its translation is CASSSGWSRGYTF.